This T cell receptor beta chain stems from a study of shared clonotypes between healthy human individuals. Donors had no recently reported acute infections or vaccinations and were HIV-negative. Replicate PCRs run on sorted subsets employed around 200 ng DNA, roughly 30,000 T cell genomes. Assay used: immunoSEQ multiplex PCR; TCRdb lists only in-frame clones, some missing. This sample has hundreds of thousands of clones; around 73% occur once, and the top ten carry about 1.8%. This clone was recorded only once. The CDR3 covers 15 residues. V was pared by 1 base and J by 4 bases, with 13 bases between. From germline, CDR1 is SGHDN and CDR2 FVKESK.

The V gene is TRBV14, the J gene TRBJ1-1; unclear D gene. This TCR came from a woman between 25 and 40 years old in good health. Sequencing input: memory CD4+ T cells sorted from blood. Subset noted: CD45RA-negative fraction. The CDR3 DNA is TGTGCCAGCAGCCAAGGCCTGTTGGTGGGCACTGAAGCTTTCTTT. Protein: CASSQGLLVGTEAFF.